These 27 T cell receptor beta chains were all obtained from the same sample, sequenced in a study of cytomegalovirus exposure and HLA in healthy donors (dated by TCRdb to 2015 to 2018). Receptor amplification or capture employed the immunoSEQ multiplex PCR assay. A mixture of 60 forward primers for TCR Vbeta segments and 13 reverse primers for TCR Jbeta segments was used in the multiplex PCR. TCRdb holds this immuneACCESS table with in-frame rearrangements only. Some clones are missing; in checked studies, unresolved V genes explain under half, and the rest has no known cause. This sample's clone table shows around 210,000 clones. The ten top clones hold under 1% of the sample. Sequencing was performed on PBMCs. These receptors were taken from a woman in her 30s in good health and CMV-seropositive.

The chain employs TRBV6-1 and TRBJ1-1, with TRBD1 as a possible D gene (5 bases). CDR1 and CDR2 (germline): MNHNS, SASEGT. Trimming took off 6 bases at V and 2 bases at J, with 10 bases between the two ends. The CDR3 runs 13 residues. The CDR3 reads CASRSGGNTEAFF. The CDR3 DNA reads TGTGCCAGCAGAAGCGGGGGTAACACTGAAGCTTTCTTT.

This chain uses TRBV27 with TRBJ2-7; 7 bases map to TRBD1. The germline V gene has CDR1 MNHEY and CDR2 SMNVEV (reference sequence). This CDR3 comprises 14 residues. Germline trimming cut 5 bases from V and 3 bases from J; bases unmatched to any gene: 7. CDR3 residues: CASSPQGRYYEQYF. CDR3 coding DNA: TGTGCCAGCAGTCCACAGGGGCGTTACTACGAGCAGTACTTC.

The genes are TRBV19 and TRBJ2-5; a weak D match, TRBD2 (7 bases). Germline V gene sequence: CDR1 LNHDA, CDR2 SQIVND (reference sequence). The CDR3 runs 14 residues. Trimming pared 3 bases from V and 5 bases from J, leaving 13 bases between. The CDR3 DNA follows: TGTGCCAGTAGTATTGGGGGGGCGCGGGAGACCCAGTACTTC. Its protein is CASSIGGARETQYF.

The rearrangement links TRBV9 to TRBJ2-6; D might be TRBD1 (6 bases). Germline loops: CDR1 SGDLS, CDR2 YYNGEE. Trimming shortened V by 4 bases and J by 0 bases, and 20 bases separated the two germline ends. This CDR3 is 19 amino acids long. DNA for the CDR3: TGTGCCAGCAGCCCCGGCCCGCGAGCAGGGGCCTCTGGGGCCAACGTCCTGACTTTC. Its translation: CASSPGPRAGASGANVLTF.

The chain joins TRBV2 to TRBJ2-7; 12 bases match TRBD2. The CDR3 has 15 amino acids. Germline CDR1 reads SNHLY; CDR2 reads FYNNEI. The ends lost 3 bases at V and 3 bases at J; junction bases unmatched: 3. CDR3 nucleotides: TGTGCCAGCAGTGACGGACTAGCGGGATACTACGAGCAGTACTTC. Translated, it gives CASSDGLAGYYEQYF. Filled out from reference TRBV2 and TRBJ2-7, the complete variable domain reads EPEVTQTPSHQVTQMGQEVILRCVPISNHLYFYWYRQILGQKVEFLVSFYNNEISEKSEIFDDQFSVERPDGSNFTLKIRSTKLEDSAMYFCASSDGLAGYYEQYFGPGTRLTVT.

The chain links TRBV19 to TRBJ2-7, with a weak D call TRBD1 (6 bases). The CDR3 loop spans 15 amino acids. Trimming pared 7 bases from V and 2 bases from J, leaving 18 bases between. Per the germline V gene, CDR1 is LNHDA and CDR2 is SQIVND (reference sequence). The CDR3 DNA is TGTGCCAGTACCCCTACAGGGCGAGGGCCCTACGAGCAGTACTTC. It translates to CASTPTGRGPYEQYF.

CDR3 sequence reads: CASSRAGHGNIQYF. The CDR3 DNA reads as TGTGCCAGTAGTAGGGCAGGTCACGGAAACATTCAGTACTTC. V and J are TRBV19 and TRBJ2-4; D call uncertain. Germline CDR1 reads LNHDA; CDR2 reads SQIVND (reference sequence). The CDR3 loop spans 14 amino acids. Trimming cost V 4 bases and J 6 bases, with 13 bases left between them.

The genes are TRBV2 and TRBJ2-1; TRBD2 matches at 7 bases. The junction had 18 bases not matched to a gene; V was cut back by 7 bases and J by 3 bases. The CDR3 length is 18 residues. CDR1 SNHLY and CDR2 FYNNEI come from the germline V gene. The CDR3 sequence: CASTPLLGGPIDYNEQFF. CDR3 bases: TGTGCCAGCACTCCCTTACTGGGAGGGCCCATCGACTACAATGAGCAGTTCTTC.

This chain connects TRBV5-4 to TRBJ2-3; 9 bases fit TRBD2. Germline-derived CDR1 and CDR2 are SGHNT and YYREEE (reference sequence). This CDR3 region has 15 residues. The J segment lost 3 bases and the V segment lost 4 bases, leaving 6 bases of the junction unmatched. The CDR3 spells CASSLRLADTDTQYF. The CDR3, as DNA: TGTGCCAGCAGCCTGAGACTAGCGGATACAGATACGCAGTATTTT.

V gene TRBV5-1 combines with J gene TRBJ1-4; D is unresolved. V shed 0 bases and J shed 4 bases, with 7 bases lying between them. CDR3 length equals 14 residues. Looked up from germline, CDR1 is SGHRS and CDR2 is YFSETQ. Here the CDR3 reads CASSLEAYNEKLFF. The CDR3 nucleotides are TGCGCCAGCAGCTTGGAAGCGTATAATGAAAAACTGTTTTTT.

The chain has TRBV11-2 and TRBJ2-4; D is perhaps TRBD1 (6 bases). The CDR3 is 16 residues long. Trimming removed 5 bases at V and 0 bases at J, with 14 bases between. The germline V gene encodes CDR1 SGHAT and CDR2 FQNNGV. The CDR3 spells CASSTTGQLAKNIQYF. Written as DNA, the CDR3 is TGTGCCAGCAGCACTACCGGACAGCTAGCCAAAAACATTCAGTACTTC.

The chain carries TRBV13 and TRBJ2-3; 7 bases align to TRBD2. This CDR3 contains 16 residues. The J segment lost 4 bases and the V segment lost 5 bases, leaving 12 bases of the junction unmatched. CDR1 and CDR2 from the germline V gene are PRHDT and FYEKMQ (reference sequence). CDR3 sequence: CASSPSRLAKSDTQYF. The CDR3 DNA follows: TGTGCCAGCAGCCCCTCCCGACTAGCTAAATCAGATACGCAGTATTTT.

This sequence joins TRBV10-3 and TRBJ1-1; the D is unclear. The length of the CDR3 is 15 residues. Germline CDR1 ENHRY, CDR2 SYGVKD. With 3 bases removed from V and 4 bases from J, the gap between germline ends came to 15 bases. The CDR3 DNA reads TGTGCCATCAGTGACCCCTATCTCGGGTCCACTGAAGCTTTCTTT. Protein: CAISDPYLGSTEAFF.

The chain joins TRBV9 to TRBJ1-1; D ambiguous. From germline, CDR1 is SGDLS and CDR2 YYNGEE. The CDR3 totals 14 residues. V lost 0 bases and J 0 bases, leaving 6 bases between the germline ends. In nucleotides, the CDR3 is TGTGCCAGCAGCGTAGCCCCCATGAACACTGAAGCTTTCTTT. This sequence encodes CASSVAPMNTEAFF.

The chain has TRBV19 and TRBJ2-3; D remains unclear. The CDR3 length is 14 residues. Germline V gene sequence: CDR1 LNHDA, CDR2 SQIVND (reference sequence). The V and J ends lost 8 bases and 0 bases respectively, with 12 bases between them. CDR3 residues: CASAQLSSTDTQYF. Here the CDR3 DNA reads TGTGCCAGTGCTCAACTTAGTAGCACAGATACGCAGTATTTT.

The chain links TRBV27 to TRBJ2-3; 11 positions match TRBD1. After removal of 3 bases from V and 3 bases from J, the junction contained 5 bases not matched to a gene. Germline V gene lookup returns CDR1 MNHEY and CDR2 SMNVEV (reference sequence). The CDR3 is made up of 16 amino acids. The CDR3 region has the DNA TGTGCCAGCAGTTTCCGGGACAGGGGGTTGACAGATACGCAGTATTTT. It encodes CASSFRDRGLTDTQYF.

The chain carries TRBV13 and TRBJ1-2; no reliable D call. Germline V CDR1 and CDR2: PRHDT, FYEKMQ (reference sequence). Trimming cost V 4 bases and J 3 bases, with 15 bases left between them. This CDR3 has 15 amino acids. The CDR3 DNA reads as TGTGCCAGCAGCTCCCCGTCAGAAGATTACTATGGCTACACCTTC. Amino acids: CASSSPSEDYYGYTF.

The chain joins TRBV18 to TRBJ2-3; D is possibly TRBD1 (6 bases). V lost 6 bases to trimming and J lost 0 bases, with 13 bases between them. The CDR3 consists of 15 residues. CDR1 and CDR2 from the germline V gene are KGHSH and LQKENI. The CDR3: CASSWTVSSTDTQYF. As DNA, the CDR3 is TGTGCCAGCTCGTGGACAGTTTCTAGCACAGATACGCAGTATTTT.

The genes are TRBV7-8 and TRBJ2-5; tentatively, D is TRBD1 (6 bases). The J call may be in error: the DNA end matches TRBJ2-7 better. Per germline, CDR1 SGHVS and CDR2 FQNEAQ. This CDR3 is 15 amino acids long. Written as DNA, the CDR3 is TGTGCCAGCAGCTTTTTGACAGGCGGAGTCTACGAGCAGTACTTC. Translating gives CASSFLTGGVYEQYF.

The chain joins TRBV6-5 to TRBJ1-2; no firm D call. The CDR3 runs to 15 residues. The germline gives CDR1 MNHEY, CDR2 SVGAGI. With 5 bases removed from V and 8 bases from J, the gap between germline ends came to 21 bases. CDR3 nucleotides: TGTGCCAGCAGTCGAGGAGGGCGACTCCCCCTGGGCTACACCTTC. Translated: CASSRGGRLPLGYTF.

This sequence joins TRBV2 and TRBJ1-6, with a possible D match to TRBD1 (6 bases). V dropped 7 bases and J dropped 6 bases, with 13 bases sitting between them. The CDR3 runs 14 residues. Germline values: CDR1 SNHLY, CDR2 FYNNEI. The CDR3 spells CASIEQGFNSPLHF. As DNA, the CDR3 is TGTGCCAGCATAGAACAGGGCTTTAATTCACCCCTCCACTTT. Using reference TRBV2 and TRBJ1-6 for the parts outside the CDR3, the full variable domain is EPEVTQTPSHQVTQMGQEVILRCVPISNHLYFYWYRQILGQKVEFLVSFYNNEISEKSEIFDDQFSVERPDGSNFTLKIRSTKLEDSAMYFCASIEQGFNSPLHFGNGTRLTVT.

V usage is TRBV5-4 and J usage is TRBJ2-1; 9 bases match TRBD2. The CDR3 runs to 15 residues. Germline trimming cut 2 bases from V and 1 base from J; bases unmatched to any gene: 1. Germline V gene lookup returns CDR1 SGHNT and CDR2 YYREEE (reference sequence). The CDR3 reads CASSFLAGSYNEQFF. The CDR3 region has the DNA TGTGCCAGCAGCTTCCTAGCGGGGTCCTACAATGAGCAGTTCTTC.

The CDR3 region has the DNA TGTGCCAGCAGCTTTCTAGCGGGATCCGACGAGCAGTACTTC. Translated, it gives CASSFLAGSDEQYF. The V gene is TRBV11-2, the J gene TRBJ2-7, with 9 bases matching TRBD2. The CDR3 length is 14 residues. Germline loops: CDR1 SGHAT, CDR2 FQNNGV. Trimming cost V 3 bases and J 5 bases; bases outside gene matches: 5. The whole variable domain, filled in from reference TRBV11-2 and TRBJ2-7, reads EAGVAQSPRYKIIEKRQSVAFWCNPISGHATLYWYQQILGQGPKLLIQFQNNGVVDDSQLPKDRFSAERLKGVDSTLKIQPAKLEDSAVYLCASSFLAGSDEQYFGPGTRLTVT.

The J gene is TRBJ2-5, the V gene TRBV25-1, with 10 bases fitting TRBD1. The germline CDR1 and CDR2 sequences are MGHDK and SYGVNS. The length of the CDR3 is 14 residues. With 6 bases clipped from V and 4 bases from J, the junction kept 5 bases outside the gene matches. The CDR3 reads CASRGDRGRETQYF. The CDR3 DNA is TGTGCCAGCAGGGGGGACAGGGGTCGAGAGACCCAGTACTTC.

This chain joins TRBV27 and TRBJ1-1; 12 nucleotides match TRBD1. V lost 6 bases, J lost 1 base, and 6 bases stayed unmatched. The germline CDR1 and CDR2 sequences are MNHEY and SMNVEV (reference sequence). The CDR3 covers 16 residues. CDR3 in amino acids: CASRYRDRGPNTEAFF. DNA of the CDR3: TGTGCCAGCAGATACCGGGACAGGGGGCCGAACACTGAAGCTTTCTTT.

The CDR3 spells CASSEMVGTGDIYF. CDR3 nucleotides: TGTGCCAGCAGTGAAATGGTCGGGACAGGGGACATATATTTT. The rearrangement uses TRBV6-5 and TRBJ1-3, with 10 positions matching TRBD1. Germline loops: CDR1 MNHEY, CDR2 SVGAGI. There are 14 residues in the CDR3. V lost 5 bases, J lost 12 bases, and 10 bases stayed unmatched.

The gene calls are TRBV27 and TRBJ1-2; possibly TRBD1 for D (6 bases). The V and J ends lost 5 bases and 3 bases respectively, with 16 bases between them. The CDR3 has 15 amino acids. CDR1 and CDR2 (germline): MNHEY, SMNVEV (reference sequence). DNA of the CDR3: TGTGCCAGCAGTGCTCGACAGGAGCAGGACTATGGCTACACCTTC. Translating it yields CASSARQEQDYGYTF.